A selection of T cell receptor beta chains follows, all from one sample in a study of cytomegalovirus exposure and HLA in healthy donors. Repertoires were generated with immunoSEQ multiplex PCR, while TCRdb's copy carries only in-frame clones and drops some. The sample contains 90,000 to 120,000 clones, around two thirds of which appear only once. The sample comprised PBMCs. These receptor sequences come from a man aged 25 to 45 in good health and CMV-seropositive. CDR3s include the opening cysteine and the closing phenylalanine or tryptophan. D genes are given only for firm matches. Some rows have no size entry. The others give once, few or many, or a class for an expanded clone.

>TRBV29-1|NA|NA|TRBJ2-7
TGCAGCGCTGGGGTCGCGGGGAAGCAGTACTTC
CSAGVAGKQYF
>TRBV18|NA|NA|TRBJ1-1
TGTGCCAGCTCCCTCAACACTGAAGCTTTCTTT
CASSLNTEAFF
>TRBV5-5|few|TRBD1|TRBJ1-2
TGTGCCAGCAGCTACACCGGGACAGGGGGTGGCTACACCTTC
CASSYTGTGGGYTF
>TRBV5-6|few|NA|TRBJ1-2
TGTGCCAGCAGCTTGTTCGGAGGGACCGGCTACACCTTC
CASSLFGGTGYTF
>TRBV7-2|NA|TRBD2|TRBJ2-1
TGTGCCAGCAGCCCCGGGGGGGTTTCCTACAATGAGCAGTTCTTC
CASSPGGVSYNEQFF
>TRBV15|once|NA|TRBJ2-3
TGTGCCACCAGCAGAGGACCACAGACCACAGATACGCAGTATTTT
CATSRGPQTTDTQYF
>TRBV19|NA|NA|TRBJ2-7
TGTGCCAGTAGCCCAAACTACGGTTACGAGCAGTACTTC
CASSPNYGYEQYF
>TRBV6-5|NA|TRBD2|TRBJ2-1
TGTGCCAGCCGATTAACGGGGGGGAACTACAATGAGCAGTTCTTC
CASRLTGGNYNEQFF
>TRBV2|NA|NA|TRBJ2-3
TGTGCCAGCAGTCTTGGTGGAGGCACAGATACGCAGTATTTT
CASSLGGGTDTQYF
>TRBV5-1|NA|TRBD2|TRBJ2-1
TGCGCCAGCAGCTTGGGGGTCGGGGGGGAGCAGTTCTTC
CASSLGVGGEQFF
>TRBV27|NA|NA|TRBJ1-2
TGTGCCAGCAGTCCCAGGGAGGCTTTCTATGGCTACACCTTC
CASSPREAFYGYTF
>TRBV30|NA|NA|TRBJ2-1
TGTGCCTGGAGTGTAGGGGGGGGGACCTACAATGAGCAGTTCTTC
CAWSVGGGTYNEQFF
>TRBV5-1|NA|NA|TRBJ2-1
TGCGCCAGCAGCTTCCTCGGACACCCCAATGAGCAGTTCTTC
CASSFLGHPNEQFF
>TRBV21-1|few|NA|TRBJ2-1
TGTGCCAGCAGCGGCTCTAGCGGGGGCCATGAGCAGTTCTTC
CASSGSSGGHEQFF
>TRBV6-6|NA|TRBD1|TRBJ1-3
TGTGCCAGCACCAGGGGGCCTGGAAACACCATATATTTT
CASTRGPGNTIYF